Listed below are T cell receptor beta chains from one sample, sequenced in a study of T cell repertoires in cytomegalovirus infection. Via MiXCR, TCRdb re-called the reads, giving one row per CDR3 protein. The sample includes around 490,000 distinct CDR3 sequences, 26% seen only once; the top ten take over 10%. The sequenced material came from PBMCs. The receptors were sampled from a human donor in good health (CMV status not recorded). Some clones in this sample may be carry-over from other donors' samples. Each CDR3 is given without its conserved first and last residue.

>TRBJ1-4|TRBV27
ASSQGQGTSNEKLF
>TRBJ2-7|TRBV12-3/TRBV12-4
ASSVTGVGEQY
>TRBJ2-3|TRBV7-9
ASSPRSGGVGTQY
>TRBJ1-5|TRBV28
ASTQDGHRHQPQH
>TRBJ1-5|TRBV7-9
ASSLEGVKQPQH
>TRBJ2-1|TRBV4-3
ASSQVGGGGSNEQF
>TRBJ2-1|TRBV29-1
SARTSRAYNEQF
>TRBJ1-1|TRBV20-1
SAQNTEAF
>TRBJ2-5|TRBV12-3/TRBV12-4
ASLSSPAGSQETQY
>TRBJ1-2|TRBV19
ASSILLTPYGYT
>TRBJ2-1|TRBV7-6
ASSLVGGQGSYNEQF
>TRBJ1-1|TRBV6-5
ASSPPRDTRNTEAF
>TRBJ2-5|TRBV5-6
ASSTTSGRGETQY
>TRBJ1-4|TRBV6-5
ASSYSKQGGTNEKLF
>TRBJ2-2|TRBV12-3/TRBV12-4
ASPLSVANTGELF
>TRBJ2-2|TRBV30
AWSAPEQTGELF
>TRBJ1-5|TRBV28
ASSSRGLGNQPQH
>TRBJ2-3|TRBV9
ASSAVLRDTQY
>TRBJ1-1|TRBV7-2
ASRTGQNTEAF
>TRBJ2-5|TRBV7-2
ASSWTGLGETQY
>TRBJ2-3|TRBV20-1
STPGRLRDTQY
>TRBJ1-1|TRBV6-6
ASSYRPGIEGRNTEAF
>TRBJ1-5|TRBV6-1
ASSDNLVDQPQH
>TRBJ2-3|TRBV11-2
ASSLGASGRDTQY
>TRBJ2-1|TRBV7-2
ASSSGLAANEQF
>TRBJ2-2|TRBV6-2/TRBV6-3
ASSISGGANTGELF
>TRBJ2-1|TRBV29-1
SVEAMAKRQSSYNEQF
>TRBJ2-1|TRBV2
ASKRTSFLNEQF
>TRBJ1-5|TRBV7-2
ASSLVRGENQPQH
>TRBJ1-2|TRBV7-2
ASSLSVYGYT
>TRBJ2-1|TRBV10-3
AISGRGSGTYNEQF
>TRBJ1-6|TRBV18
ASSPSSRLNSPLH
>TRBJ2-7|TRBV4-2
ASSQAHRRYEQY
>TRBJ1-2|TRBV28
ASSSPQQGIYGYT
>TRBJ1-2|TRBV11-2
ASSHIGTLTRDYGYT
>TRBJ2-2|TRBV4-2
ASSQDRSSELTGELF
>TRBJ2-7|TRBV20-1
SARDLTSAYGAYEQY
>TRBJ2-3|TRBV19
ASSNGDTDTQY
>TRBJ1-5|TRBV29-1
SVGDLGGQPQH
>TRBJ2-1|TRBV29-1
SVARGATGEQF
>TRBJ2-7|TRBV28
ASCSTSGSLSEQY
>TRBJ2-7|TRBV27
ASTLLGVAGSPTYEQY
>TRBJ2-7|TRBV6-2/TRBV6-3
ASKLAGVSEQY
>TRBJ2-1|TRBV19
ASGMGGGEF
>TRBJ2-1|TRBV10-3
AISETPPGRENPSYNEQF
>TRBJ1-3|TRBV12-3/TRBV12-4
ASSFRVGQGANTIY
>TRBJ1-3|TRBV7-2
ASSKDSNPGNTIY
>TRBJ2-6|TRBV5-6
ASNSFDRGTGANVLT
>TRBJ2-3|TRBV7-2
ASSTRPLTQGTQY
>TRBJ2-3|TRBV24-1
ATSDPGIKPPQY
>TRBJ1-1|TRBV15
ATSRGGGSTEAF
>TRBJ2-3|TRBV7-9
ASGPTRGGDTQY
>TRBJ2-1|TRBV7-6
ASSLRLWREQF
>TRBJ2-3|TRBV7-2
ASSPSLGDTQY
>TRBJ1-1|TRBV12-3/TRBV12-4
ASSPGQGCSF
>TRBJ1-1|TRBV5-1
ASSFKGQNTEAF
>TRBJ1-5|TRBV12-5
ASAEGGPTQH
>TRBJ1-5|TRBV7-2
ASSLVGQSNQPQH
>TRBJ2-7|TRBV6-2/TRBV6-3
ASSFPGSGRFDEQY